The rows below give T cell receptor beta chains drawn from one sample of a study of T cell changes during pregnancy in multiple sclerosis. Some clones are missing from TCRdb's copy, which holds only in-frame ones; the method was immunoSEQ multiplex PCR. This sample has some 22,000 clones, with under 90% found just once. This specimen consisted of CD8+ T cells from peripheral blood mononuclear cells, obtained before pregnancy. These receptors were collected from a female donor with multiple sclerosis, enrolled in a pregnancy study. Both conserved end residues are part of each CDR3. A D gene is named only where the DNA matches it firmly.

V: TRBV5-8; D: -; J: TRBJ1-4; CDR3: CASSLAGIDRLNEKLFF; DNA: TGTGCCAGCAGCTTGGCAGGGATCGACCGGTTAAATGAAAAACTGTTTTTT
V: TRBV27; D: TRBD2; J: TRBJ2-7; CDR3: CASSAASGTYEQYF; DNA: TGTGCCAGCAGTGCAGCTAGCGGGACCTACGAGCAGTACTTC
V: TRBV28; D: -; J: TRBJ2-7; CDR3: CASSLRSRTAYEQYF; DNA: TGTGCCAGCAGTTTACGATCACGGACAGCTTACGAGCAGTACTTC
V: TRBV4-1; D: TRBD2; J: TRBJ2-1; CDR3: CASSQDSGSYNEQFF; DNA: TGCGCCAGCAGCCAAGATAGCGGGAGCTACAATGAGCAGTTCTTC
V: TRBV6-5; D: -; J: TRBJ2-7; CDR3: CASSSDSRPYEQYF; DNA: TGTGCCAGCAGTTCGGACAGCCGACCCTACGAGCAGTACTTC
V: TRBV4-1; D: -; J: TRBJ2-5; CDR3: CASSPRGSQETQYF; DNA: TGCGCCAGCAGTCCCCGCGGGTCCCAAGAGACCCAGTACTTC
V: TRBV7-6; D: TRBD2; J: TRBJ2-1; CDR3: CASSPPGGRWDEQFF; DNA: TGTGCCAGCAGCCCCCCGGGCGGGAGGTGGGATGAGCAGTTCTTC
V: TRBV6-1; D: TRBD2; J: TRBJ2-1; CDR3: CASSELAGGPNEQFF; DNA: TGTGCCAGCAGTGAACTAGCGGGAGGGCCCAATGAGCAGTTCTTC
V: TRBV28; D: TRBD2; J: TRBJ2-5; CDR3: CASSSRLAPTGETQYF; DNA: TGTGCCAGCAGCTCAAGACTAGCGCCCACCGGGGAGACCCAGTACTTC
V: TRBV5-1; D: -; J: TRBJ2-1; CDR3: CASSLVIGTRGREQFF; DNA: TGCGCCAGCAGCTTGGTAATCGGGACTAGGGGGCGGGAGCAGTTCTTC
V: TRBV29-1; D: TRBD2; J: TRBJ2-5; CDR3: CSVEREGGNQETQYF; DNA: TGCAGCGTAGAAAGAGAGGGAGGGAACCAAGAGACCCAGTACTTC
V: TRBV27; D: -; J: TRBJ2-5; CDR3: CASSGGGPAVLETQYF; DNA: TGTGCCAGCAGTGGGGGGGGGCCCGCGGTTTTAGAGACCCAGTACTTC
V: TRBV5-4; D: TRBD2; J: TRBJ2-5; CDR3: CASSLAETSGLETQYF; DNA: TGTGCCAGCAGCTTGGCCGAGACTAGCGGGTTGGAGACCCAGTACTTC
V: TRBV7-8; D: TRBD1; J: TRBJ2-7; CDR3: CASSLRDRAPYEQYF; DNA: TGTGCCAGCAGCTTACGGGACAGGGCCCCCTACGAGCAGTACTTC
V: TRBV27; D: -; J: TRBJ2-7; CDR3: CASSIFSLGVYEQYF; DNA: TGTGCCAGCAGTATTTTCTCTTTGGGCGTCTACGAGCAGTACTTC
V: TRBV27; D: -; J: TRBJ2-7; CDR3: CASSPYEQYF; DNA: TGTGCCAGCAGCCCGTACGAGCAGTACTTC
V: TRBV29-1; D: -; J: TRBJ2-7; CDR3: CSAGQTYEQYF; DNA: TGCAGCGCCGGACAGACCTACGAGCAGTACTTC
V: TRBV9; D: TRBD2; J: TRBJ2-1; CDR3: CASSVDPTSGRADEQFF; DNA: TGTGCCAGCAGCGTAGATCCCACTAGCGGGAGGGCTGATGAGCAGTTCTTC
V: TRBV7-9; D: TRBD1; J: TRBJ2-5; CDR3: CASSPWDRRETQYF; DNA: TGTGCCAGCAGCCCATGGGACAGGCGGGAGACCCAGTACTTC
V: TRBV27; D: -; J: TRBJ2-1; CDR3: CASSLGGGLDGEQFF; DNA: TGTGCCAGCAGTTTGGGAGGCGGTCTGGACGGTGAGCAGTTCTTC
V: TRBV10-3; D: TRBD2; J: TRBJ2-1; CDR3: CAISEFSGPSYNEQFF; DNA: TGTGCCATCAGTGAATTTAGCGGGCCCTCCTACAATGAGCAGTTCTTC
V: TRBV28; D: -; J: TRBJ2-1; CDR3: CASSFHGGSYNEQFF; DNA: TGTGCCAGCAGTTTTCACGGTGGCTCCTACAATGAGCAGTTCTTC
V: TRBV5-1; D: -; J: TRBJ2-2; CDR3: CASKEGAGTGELFF; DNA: TGCGCCAGCAAGGAGGGGGCAGGCACCGGGGAGCTGTTTTTT
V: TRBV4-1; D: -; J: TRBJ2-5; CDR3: CASSPILDRFFQETQYF; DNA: TGCGCCAGCAGCCCGATTTTAGACAGGTTTTTTCAAGAGACCCAGTACTTC
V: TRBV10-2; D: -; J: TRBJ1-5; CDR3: CASSPEGGDYQPQHF; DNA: TGCGCCAGCAGTCCGGAGGGGGGGGATTATCAGCCCCAGCATTTT